This T cell receptor beta chain was identified in a study of T cells in Graves' hyperthyroidism and ophthalmopathy. Study-wide context: Peripheral blood was obtained at initial diagnosis, preceding any treatment. Findings of the study overall: Researchers found most expanded thyroid clonotypes above 0.001 in blood as well.

The CDR3 consists of 17 residues. Germline loops: CDR1 SGDLS, CDR2 YYNGEE. The V gene lost 0 bases and the J gene lost 6 bases, with 19 bases spanning the gap. This clonotype has a count of ten or more. Its specificity is not known. Regions amplified from RNA transcripts were the TCR beta CDR3 regions. HTBI primers were employed in a first-round RT-PCR of the TCR CDR3. TCRdb reprocessed the multiplex PCR reads with MiXCR, giving one entry per CDR3 protein. Among 490,000 or so distinct CDR3 sequences, 15% to 20% were seen once, and the ten largest hold around 50%. The V gene is TRBV9, the J gene TRBJ2-1; D is possibly TRBD2 (5 bases). Sequencing was performed on blood. The source is a middle-aged man with Graves' ophthalmopathy. In DNA, the CDR3 is TGTGCCAGCAGCGTAGGTGTCAAGCGGACTTCTATCAATGAGCAGTTCTTC. This encodes CASSVGVKRTSINEQFF.